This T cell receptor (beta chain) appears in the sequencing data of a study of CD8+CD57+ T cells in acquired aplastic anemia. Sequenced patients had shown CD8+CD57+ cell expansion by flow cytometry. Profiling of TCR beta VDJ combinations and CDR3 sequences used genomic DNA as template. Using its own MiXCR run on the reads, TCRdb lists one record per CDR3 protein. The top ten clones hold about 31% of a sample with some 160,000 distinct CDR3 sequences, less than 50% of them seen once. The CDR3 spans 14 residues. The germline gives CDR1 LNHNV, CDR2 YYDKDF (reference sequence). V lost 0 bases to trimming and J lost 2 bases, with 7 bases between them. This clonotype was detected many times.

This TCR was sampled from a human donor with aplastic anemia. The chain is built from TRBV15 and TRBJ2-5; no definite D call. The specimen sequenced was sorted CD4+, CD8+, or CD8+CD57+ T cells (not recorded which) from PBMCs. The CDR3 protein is CATSRDSPQETQYF. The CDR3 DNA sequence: TGTGCCACCAGCAGAGACAGCCCACAAGAGACCCAGTACTTC.